This section outlines one TCR beta chain sequence together with its context. This entry belongs to a study of CD8+ T cells in alopecia areata. Treatment of the sample: oral pan-JAK inhibitor, 5-10 mg twice daily. Starting from PBMCs, sorting isolated CD4+ and CD8+ T cells. RNA extraction and reverse transcription yielded cDNA as sequencing template. The repertoire was sequenced with immunoSEQ multiplex PCR; TCRdb's copy has only in-frame clones and lacks some. The sample holds hundreds of thousands of clones, 55% to 75% seen once. This material consisted of CD4+ T cells sorted from blood, taken at week 24, from a patient treated with tofacitinib. The receptor was derived from a human donor with alopecia areata.

The CDR3 DNA sequence: TGTGCCAGCAGTGCCCGACTAGCGGTGGATACGCAGTATTTT. It is translated as CASSARLAVDTQYF. The V and J genes are TRBV2 and TRBJ2-3; TRBD2 matches 9 bases. The J segment lost 6 bases and the V segment lost 4 bases, leaving 5 bases of the junction unmatched. Germline-derived CDR1 and CDR2 are SNHLY and FYNNEI. CDR3 length equals 14 residues.